Listed below are T cell receptor beta chains from one sample, sequenced in a study of shared clonotypes between healthy human individuals. Sequencing was performed with immunoSEQ multiplex PCR; in TCRdb, only in-frame clones are kept and a portion is missing. The table lists 1.4 million or so clones, about 98.5% of them singletons, with around 0.33% in the top ten. Sequences were obtained from naive CD4+ T cells sorted from blood. The origin of the receptors is a man aged 25 to 45 in good health. CDR3s include the opening cysteine and the closing phenylalanine or tryptophan. The D gene is left open where the match is weak. Where a row states a size, it is once, few, many or the class of an expanded clone; other rows omit it.

clone size,D gene,J gene,V gene,CDR3 protein,CDR3 DNA
.,.,TRBJ1-1,TRBV14,CASSLTAYTEAFF,TGTGCCAGCAGCCTAACAGCCTACACTGAAGCTTTCTTT
.,.,TRBJ2-1,TRBV6-5,CASSSRTLPSYNEQFF,TGTGCCAGCAGTTCCCGGACTCTCCCCTCCTACAATGAGCAGTTCTTC
.,.,TRBJ2-7,TRBV5-4,CASSFRTVGAEQYF,TGTGCCAGCAGCTTTCGGACGGTGGGGGCCGAGCAGTACTTC
.,.,TRBJ2-3,TRBV25-1,CASSVTGTDTQYF,TGTGCCAGCAGTGTAACAGGTACAGATACGCAGTATTTT
.,.,TRBJ1-2,TRBV7-8,CASSLAGAGTYGYTF,TGTGCCAGCAGCTTAGCGGGGGCGGGGACCTATGGCTACACCTTC
.,.,TRBJ2-5,TRBV4-1,CASSQGGLRETQYF,TGCGCCAGCAGCCAAGGGGGGTTAAGGGAGACCCAGTACTTC
.,.,TRBJ2-7,TRBV7-6,CASSLGRGNEQYF,TGTGCCAGCAGCTTAGGACGCGGAAACGAGCAGTACTTC
.,.,TRBJ1-4,TRBV12-2,CASRLAGHEEKLFF,TGTGCAAGTCGCTTAGCAGGGCATGAAGAAAAACTGTTTTTT
.,.,TRBJ2-1,TRBV5-4,CASSAVGLGLNEQFF,TGTGCCAGCAGCGCCGTGGGACTCGGTTTGAATGAGCAGTTCTTC
once,.,TRBJ1-1,TRBV7-9,CASSLARGTEAFF,TGTGCCAGCAGCTTAGCGAGGGGCACTGAAGCTTTCTTT
.,.,TRBJ2-7,TRBV10-1,CASSAHTSYEQYF,TGCGCCAGCAGCGCACATACCTCCTACGAGCAGTACTTC
.,.,TRBJ2-2,TRBV7-9,CASSRDTGELFF,TGTGCCAGCAGCCGGGACACCGGGGAGCTGTTTTTT
once,.,TRBJ2-7,TRBV9,CASSVGGEYEQYF,TGTGCCAGCAGCGTTGGTGGGGAGTACGAGCAGTACTTC
.,.,TRBJ1-5,TRBV14,CASSQRGGDSNQPQHF,TGTGCCAGCAGCCAGAGAGGGGGGGACAGCAATCAGCCCCAGCATTTT
.,.,TRBJ1-2,TRBV28,CASSPRVFTGYTF,TGTGCCAGCAGTCCCAGGGTTTTTACCGGCTACACCTTC
.,.,TRBJ2-2,TRBV5-1,CASSPDYFTGELFF,TGCGCCAGCAGCCCGGACTACTTCACCGGGGAGCTGTTTTTT
.,.,TRBJ2-5,TRBV2,CASSPYSGAVVETQYF,TGTGCCAGCAGTCCATATAGCGGTGCGGTTGTAGAGACCCAGTACTTC
once,.,TRBJ2-2,TRBV5-1,CASRLQGMATGELFF,TGCGCCAGCAGATTACAGGGCATGGCCACCGGGGAGCTGTTTTTT
.,.,TRBJ1-4,TRBV15,CATSRDSRVTTNEKLFF,TGTGCCACCAGCAGAGATAGCAGGGTTACTACTAATGAAAAACTGTTTTTT
.,TRBD1,TRBJ2-5,TRBV6-1,CASSFGQVAVTQYF,TGTGCCAGCAGTTTCGGACAGGTGGCCGTGACCCAGTACTTC
.,TRBD2,TRBJ2-7,TRBV7-2,CASTPEGRSGRNEQYF,TGTGCCAGCACCCCTGAGGGGAGGAGCGGGAGGAACGAGCAGTACTTC
.,.,TRBJ2-3,TRBV2,CASTPDSDTQYF,TGTGCCAGCACCCCGGACTCGGATACGCAGTATTTT
.,.,TRBJ2-1,TRBV5-4,CASSSTRSNEQFF,TGTGCCAGCAGCTCCACCCGATCCAATGAGCAGTTCTTC
.,.,TRBJ1-1,TRBV21-1,CASSRTGLNTEAFF,TGTGCCAGCAGCAGGACAGGGCTCAACACTGAAGCTTTCTTT
.,.,TRBJ2-3,TRBV7-3,CASSFTGYTQYF,TGTGCCAGCAGCTTCACCGGGTATACGCAGTATTTT
.,.,TRBJ2-7,TRBV25-1,CASGGGYRGYEQYF,TGTGCCTCTGGAGGGGGTTACAGGGGCTACGAGCAGTACTTC
once,TRBD1,TRBJ2-5,TRBV18,CASSGDSVGETQYF,TGTGCCAGCTCCGGGGACAGTGTCGGGGAGACCCAGTACTTC
.,TRBD2,TRBJ2-5,TRBV5-1,CASTPAGVPSETQYF,TGCGCCAGCACCCCGGCGGGGGTCCCTTCAGAGACCCAGTACTTC
.,.,TRBJ2-1,TRBV10-1,CASSESLNNEQFF,TGCGCCAGCAGTGAGTCGCTAAACAATGAGCAGTTCTTC
.,TRBD1,TRBJ1-5,TRBV28,CASRDRGPQPQHF,TGTGCCAGCAGAGACAGGGGGCCGCAGCCCCAGCATTTT
.,TRBD2,TRBJ2-1,TRBV18,CASSPLPWTSLLNEQFF,TGTGCCAGCTCACCCCTCCCCTGGACTAGCCTCTTAAATGAGCAGTTCTTC
.,TRBD1,TRBJ1-1,TRBV28,CASSFGQDKAFF,TGTGCCAGCAGTTTCGGACAGGACAAAGCTTTCTTT
.,.,TRBJ2-1,TRBV29-1,CSVEDRKAREQFF,TGCAGCGTTGAAGATCGCAAGGCGCGAGAGCAGTTCTTC
.,.,TRBJ2-2,TRBV5-4,CASSQSPAKYTGELFF,TGTGCCAGCAGCCAGTCTCCAGCGAAGTACACCGGGGAGCTGTTTTTT
once,.,TRBJ2-7,TRBV5-1,CASSRELVVSYEQYF,TGCGCCAGCAGCCGGGAGCTCGTAGTTTCCTACGAGCAGTACTTC